The 17 T cell receptor beta chains below were found in one sample sequenced in a study of beta chain features in type 1 diabetes. Study-wide results and caveats: Within each of all four CD4+ subsets, Type 1 diabetes patients had TCRB CDR3s that were moderately but significantly shorter.

No antigen has been assigned to these receptors. Reverse transcribing all isolated RNA meant expressed TCRB transcripts were sequenced. The table came from immunoSEQ multiplex PCR; TCRdb's copy has only in-frame clones and leaves some out. The sample holds about 160,000 clones; about 9% are singletons and the top ten take around 0.5%. Sequenced: central memory CD4+ T cells from blood. These receptors all stem from a woman between 18 and 29 years old with type 1 diabetes.

This clone was recorded a few times. The V call is TRBV11-2, the J call TRBJ2-5; weak D call: TRBD2 (5 bases). V shed 1 base and J shed 5 bases, with 11 bases lying between them. Germline lookup yields CDR1 SGHAT and CDR2 FQNNGV. CDR3 length: 14 amino acids. CDR3 in DNA: TGTGCCAGCAGCTTAGCCCGTCGGGGTGAGACCCAGTACTTC. Its protein product is CASSLARRGETQYF.

This chain connects TRBV19 to TRBJ1-6; a weak D match, TRBD1 (5 bases). There are 16 residues in the CDR3. V dropped 0 bases and J dropped 8 bases, with 14 bases sitting between them. CDR1 is LNHDA and CDR2 is SQIVND in the germline V gene (reference sequence). The CDR3 is CASSIEFGGTYSPLHF. The CDR3 DNA is TGTGCCAGTAGTATAGAATTCGGGGGAACTTATTCACCCCTCCACTTT.

This clone was detected a few times. The chain is built from TRBV28 and TRBJ2-5, with a tentative D call TRBD1 (5 bases). The CDR3 loop spans 18 amino acids. CDR1 and CDR2 (germline): MDHEN, SYDVKM. Trimming pared 1 base from V and 0 bases from J, leaving 18 bases between. In nucleotides, the CDR3 is TGTGCCAGCAGTTTATTCGGTGCAGGACACTCGTACCAAGAGACCCAGTACTTC. This translates into CASSLFGAGHSYQETQYF.

In its sample, this clone was seen a few times. The rearrangement uses TRBV28 and TRBJ2-7; no clear D gene. Trimming took off 2 bases at V and 4 bases at J, with 6 bases between the two ends. The CDR3 loop spans 12 amino acids. CDR1 is MDHEN and CDR2 is SYDVKM in the germline V gene. The DNA of the CDR3 is TGTGCCAGCAGTTTAGCAGCGTACGAGCAGTACTTC. It translates to CASSLAAYEQYF. Drawing the rest from reference TRBV28 and TRBJ2-7, the complete variable domain is DVKVTQSSRYLVKRTGEKVFLECVQDMDHENMFWYRQDPGLGLRLIYFSYDVKMKEKGDIPEGYSVSREKKERFSLILESASTNQTSMYLCASSLAAYEQYFGPGTRLTVT.

V usage is TRBV7-2 and J usage is TRBJ1-2; the D is unclear. CDR1 and CDR2 (germline): SGHTA, FQGNSA. This CDR3 has 14 residues. The germline V and J ends were trimmed by 3 bases and 0 bases, with 8 bases remaining between them. The CDR3 reads CASSFSPANYGYTF. As DNA, the CDR3 is TGTGCCAGCAGCTTTTCCCCGGCTAACTATGGCTACACCTTC.

This clone was seen a handful of times. J is TRBJ1-2 and V is TRBV9; 9 bases fit TRBD1. The CDR3 runs to 15 residues. Per germline, CDR1 SGDLS and CDR2 YYNGEE. The V gene end was trimmed by 4 bases and the J gene end by 4 bases; junction bases not matched to a gene: 8. This CDR3 is CASSPGQGRVYGYTF. The CDR3 bases are TGTGCCAGCAGCCCTGGACAGGGGAGGGTCTATGGCTACACCTTC.

This chain connects TRBV7-9 to TRBJ1-6; 10 bases match TRBD1. This CDR3 contains 16 residues. In germline, CDR1 is SEHNR, CDR2 FQNEAQ (reference sequence). J lost 10 bases, V lost 5 bases, and 11 bases had no gene match. CDR3 sequence: CASSPISGTGDSPLHF. The CDR3 DNA follows: TGTGCCAGCAGCCCTATATCCGGGACAGGGGACTCACCCCTCCACTTT.

This chain uses TRBV30 with TRBJ1-5; 12 bases line up with TRBD1. Germline V lookup: CDR1 GTSNPN, CDR2 SVGIG (reference sequence). After removal of 1 base from V and 7 bases from J, the junction contained 5 bases not matched to a gene. This CDR3 region has 15 residues. The CDR3 region has the DNA TGTGCCTGGAGTGCGGGACAGGGGGCCTGGCAGCCCCAGCATTTT. This codes for CAWSAGQGAWQPQHF.

This clone came up a few times. The genes are TRBV6-4 and TRBJ2-3; D is unresolved. The germline V gene has CDR1 MRHNA and CDR2 SNTAGT. V shed 6 bases and J shed 10 bases, with 5 bases lying between them. The CDR3 extends over 9 amino acids. CDR3 bases: TGTGCCAGCAGGAGTCCGCAGTATTTT. The encoded protein is CASRSPQYF.

This sequence joins TRBV5-4 and TRBJ1-2; 11 bases are shared with TRBD1. Germline lookup yields CDR1 SGHNT and CDR2 YYREEE (reference sequence). Losses at the gene ends were 2 bases for V and 7 bases for J; bases not matched to a gene: 7. This CDR3 comprises 15 residues. In DNA form, the CDR3 reads TGTGCCAGCAGCTTCGGGACAGGGGGGAGGCCTGGCTACACCTTC. It encodes CASSFGTGGRPGYTF.

This chain links TRBV18 with TRBJ1-4; maybe TRBD1 (6 bases). This CDR3 contains 16 residues. The V and J ends lost 3 bases and 5 bases respectively, with 16 bases between them. CDR1 KGHSH and CDR2 LQKENI come from the germline V gene. The CDR3 nucleotides are TGTGCCAGCTCACCTCTCCCGGCACAGGGAAATGAAAAACTGTTTTTT. It translates to CASSPLPAQGNEKLFF.

This clone has only a few counts. The rearrangement uses TRBV5-1 and TRBJ2-7; no clear D gene. With 1 base removed from V and 3 bases from J, the gap between germline ends came to 8 bases. CDR3 size: 13 residues. Looked up from germline, CDR1 is SGHRS and CDR2 is YFSETQ. The CDR3 region is CASSLPDNYEQYF. DNA for the CDR3: TGCGCCAGCAGCTTGCCCGACAACTACGAGCAGTACTTC.

This clone showed up just a few times. The chain couples TRBV5-4 to TRBJ2-7, with 10 nucleotides matching TRBD2. The CDR3 loop spans 15 amino acids. Germline V gene lookup returns CDR1 SGHNT and CDR2 YYREEE (reference sequence). V shed 4 bases, J shed 3 bases, and the junction held 7 bases outside the gene matches. Here the CDR3 DNA reads TGTGCCAGCAGCCCCCCGGCTAGCGGGAGCTACGAGCAGTACTTC. Protein: CASSPPASGSYEQYF.

This clone has a handful of counts. The chain has TRBV29-1 and TRBJ1-4; no clear D. From germline, CDR1 is SQVTM and CDR2 ANQGSEA. The V end was cut by 4 bases, the J end by 7 bases, with 10 bases between. The CDR3 is 12 amino acids. The CDR3 here is CSVGGGSEKLFF. The CDR3 DNA sequence: TGCAGCGTTGGTGGCGGTAGTGAAAAACTGTTTTTT. The complete variable domain, with remaining parts taken from reference TRBV29-1 and TRBJ1-4, reads SAVISQKPSRDICQRGTSLTIQCQVDSQVTMMFWYRQQPGQSLTLIATANQGSEATYESGFVIDKFPISRPNLTFSTLTVSNMSPEDSSIYLCSVGGGSEKLFFGSGTQLSVL.

The chain is built from TRBV6-5 and TRBJ1-5; 10 bases are shared with TRBD1. The CDR3 is made up of 16 amino acids. Trimming removed 4 bases from V and 5 bases from J; junction bases left unmatched: 8. CDR1 MNHEY and CDR2 SVGAGI come from the germline V gene. CDR3 protein: CASSSTRDRGYQPQHF. The DNA for the CDR3 is TGTGCCAGCAGTTCCACCCGGGACAGGGGCTATCAGCCCCAGCATTTT.

The chain combines TRBV6-1 with TRBJ2-3, with D perhaps matching TRBD2 (6 bases). Germline lookup yields CDR1 MNHNS and CDR2 SASEGT. Between the trimmed V and J ends, which lost 6 bases and 4 bases, there was a span of 14 bases. The CDR3 covers 14 residues. The CDR3, as DNA: TGTGCCAGCAGCGGGGGACCCAGTTCAGATACGCAGTATTTT. This translates into CASSGGPSSDTQYF.

This chain joins TRBV4-2 and TRBJ1-1; TRBD1 matches 10 bases. CDR3 length: 18 residues. Germline assignment: CDR1 LGHNA and CDR2 YNFKEQ. Germline trimming cut 1 base from V and 6 bases from J; bases unmatched to any gene: 14. The CDR3 nucleotides are TGTGCCAGCAGCCAAGGGCTCTCCGGGACAGGGGTCGCCGCTGAAGCTTTCTTT. Translated, it gives CASSQGLSGTGVAAEAFF.